This record covers a single T cell receptor beta chain. The antigen is not known. This sample is part of a study of CD8 T cells in ankylosing spondylitis. MiXCR, run by TCRdb on the 5' RACE reads, gives a single entry per CDR3 protein. The sample has 350,000 to 400,000 distinct CDR3 sequences; approximately 22% are singletons. Study observations and caveats: A TCR beta motif of fewer than ten highly homologous variants appeared characteristic of ankylosing spondylitis blood. Relatively scarce in peripheral blood, disease-linked clones were CD8+.

The receptor comes from a male donor with ankylosing spondylitis or in good health (not recorded which). Sequencing input: blood, either unsorted or a sorted T cell fraction (not recorded which).

In nucleotides, the CDR3 is TGTGCCAGCACCGATGTACCCCTGTATGGCTACACCTTC. Protein: CASTDVPLYGYTF. V usage is TRBV12-3 or TRBV12-4 and J usage is TRBJ1-2, with D unresolved. V lost 7 bases, J lost 5 bases, and 14 bases lay in between. This CDR3 comprises 13 residues.